These T cell receptor beta chains were read from a single sample in a study of a mutant IDH1 vaccine in newly diagnosed glioma. Profiling relied on immunoSEQ multiplex PCR, and the TCRdb table lists in-frame clones only, not all of them. The data show tens of thousands of clones, with around 80% seen just once and about 3.2% held by the top ten. No antigen has been identified for these receptors. The input for sequencing was PBMCs, taken from a glioma patient whose treatment included an IDH1 peptide vaccine. Receptor source: a man between 35 and 55 years old with glioma. Some clones in this sample may be carry-over from other donors' samples. CDR3s include the opening cysteine and the closing phenylalanine or tryptophan. Fields, in order: V gene, clone size, CDR3 length, J gene, D gene, CDR3 DNA, CDR3 protein. The D gene is left open where the match is weak. Clone size is given for some rows only: seen once, a few or many times, or a class if the clone is expanded.

TRBV7-6,once,13,TRBJ1-1,TRBD1,TGTGCCAGCCTCCGGGACAGCAACACTGAAGCTTTCTTT,CASLRDSNTEAFF
TRBV5-4,-,15,TRBJ2-7,-,TGTGCCAGCAGCTTCCCCGGGGCAGCCTCCTACGAGCAGTACTTC,CASSFPGAASYEQYF
TRBV30,few,13,TRBJ1-1,TRBD1,TGTGCCTGGAGGCGACAGGGCGAAACTGAAGCTTTCTTT,CAWRRQGETEAFF
TRBV5-1,-,15,TRBJ1-2,-,TGCGCCAGCAGCCCTGGGGGAGGATCTTTCTATGGCTACACCTTC,CASSPGGGSFYGYTF
TRBV6-4,once,14,TRBJ1-1,-,TGTGCCAGCAGTTCCTCGCGGGGGAACACTGAAGCTTTCTTT,CASSSSRGNTEAFF
TRBV29-1,-,17,TRBJ2-7,TRBD1,TGCAGCGTTCGACTTGCTACACCGGGACAGGGGTGGAACGAGCAGTACTTC,CSVRLATPGQGWNEQYF
TRBV10-3,-,15,TRBJ1-6,-,TGTGCCATCCGCATAGGGAGCGGGGCAAATTCACCCCTCCACTTT,CAIRIGSGANSPLHF
TRBV10-1,-,14,TRBJ1-1,TRBD1,TGCGCCAGCCGGACAGGGGCGCGGGGCACTGAAGCTTTCTTT,CASRTGARGTEAFF
TRBV2,once,16,TRBJ2-3,TRBD2,TGTGCCAGCAGTTACCTATTGCGGGGGGGCAGGGATACGCAGTATTTT,CASSYLLRGGRDTQYF
TRBV7-2,-,14,TRBJ1-1,TRBD1,TGTGCCAGCAGTGCCGACAGGGCCGGAGGTGAAGCTTTCTTT,CASSADRAGGEAFF
TRBV7-2,-,15,TRBJ1-4,-,TGTGCCAGCAGCTTAGGAAACAGTGCTAATGAAAAACTGTTTTTT,CASSLGNSANEKLFF
TRBV4-1,-,15,TRBJ2-7,TRBD1,TGCGCCAGCAGCCAAGAGGACAGGGTCTCCTACGAGCAGTACTTC,CASSQEDRVSYEQYF
TRBV5-6,-,14,TRBJ1-4,-,TGTGCCAGCAGCCTCGGGGGGGCGAGGGAAAAACTGTTTTTT,CASSLGGAREKLFF
TRBV30,-,15,TRBJ1-5,TRBD1,TGTGCCTGGAGTGGGATTGGACAGGCTGATCAGCCCCAGCATTTT,CAWSGIGQADQPQHF
TRBV6-1,-,16,TRBJ1-5,-,TGTGCCAGCAGTGAAGTTATGGGAGGGAGCAATCAGCCCCAGCATTTT,CASSEVMGGSNQPQHF
TRBV6-6,-,15,TRBJ1-5,-,TGTGCCAGCAGTTACCAACAGGGAGGCAATCAGCCCCAGCATTTT,CASSYQQGGNQPQHF
TRBV18,-,15,TRBJ1-3,-,TGTGCCAGCTCACGGGAGAGGGAGTTTGGAAACACCATATATTTT,CASSREREFGNTIYF
TRBV15,-,17,TRBJ2-3,-,TGTGCCACCAGCAGAGTTCCCCGCCAATCTTCCACAGATACGCAGTATTTT,CATSRVPRQSSTDTQYF
TRBV7-2,once,15,TRBJ1-4,TRBD1,TGTGCCAGCAGCCCGGGGGACAGGGTATATGAAAAACTGTTTTTT,CASSPGDRVYEKLFF
TRBV5-4,-,15,TRBJ2-3,-,TGTGCCAGCAGCCCCGGGGTAGACGGCACAGATACGCAGTATTTT,CASSPGVDGTDTQYF
TRBV6-6,-,15,TRBJ2-7,-,TGTGCCAGCACCGACCCCCTCAGTGTCCCCTACGAGCAGTACTTC,CASTDPLSVPYEQYF
TRBV20-1,few,11,TRBJ1-1,-,TGCACGGGACACTCGAACACTGAAGCTTTCTTT,CTGHSNTEAFF
TRBV7-2,-,14,TRBJ2-7,TRBD1,TGTGCCAGCAGCTTAGTTGGGACAGGGAGCGAGCAGTACTTC,CASSLVGTGSEQYF
TRBV7-9,-,12,TRBJ1-5,-,TGTGCCAGCAGCTTAGGAGGTCAGCCCCAGCATTTT,CASSLGGQPQHF
TRBV30,-,12,TRBJ1-4,-,TGTGCCTGGAGTCCCGGGCAGGGAAAACTGTTTTTT,CAWSPGQGKLFF
TRBV4-1,-,19,TRBJ1-1,-,TGCGCCAGCAGCCGAAAAGTTGGGGGGGCAGCCACCTTGGGCACTGAAGCTTTCTTT,CASSRKVGGAATLGTEAFF
TRBV5-6,-,15,TRBJ2-5,-,TGTGCCAGCAGCTTGGCCGTAGGGAACCAAGAGACCCAGTACTTC,CASSLAVGNQETQYF
TRBV4-1,-,11,TRBJ2-2,-,TGCGCCAGCAGCCAAGGGGGTGGGCTGTTTTTT,CASSQGGGLFF
TRBV5-1,-,14,TRBJ2-5,TRBD1,TGCGCCAGCGGCATGACAGGGTTTCACGAGACCCAGTACTTC,CASGMTGFHETQYF
TRBV19,-,13,TRBJ1-4,-,TGTGCCAGTATTCCCAGGGATAATGAAAAACTGTTTTTT,CASIPRDNEKLFF
TRBV19,few,14,TRBJ2-7,-,TGTGCCAGTAGTATAGGGACAAAAACCTACGAGCAGTACTTC,CASSIGTKTYEQYF
TRBV7-2,-,15,TRBJ1-5,TRBD1,TGTGCCAGCAGTCGGACAGGGTTTAGCAATCAGCCCCAGCATTTT,CASSRTGFSNQPQHF
TRBV5-6,-,16,TRBJ2-7,TRBD2,TGTGCCAGCAGCATCGGACTAGCGGGGGGTTGGGACGAGCAGTACTTC,CASSIGLAGGWDEQYF
TRBV30,-,10,TRBJ1-2,-,TGTGCCTGGAGTGGGCTGAGCTACACCTTC,CAWSGLSYTF
TRBV20-1,once,11,TRBJ2-7,-,TGCAGTGCTTTGAAGAGGGACGAGCAGTACTTC,CSALKRDEQYF
TRBV6-4,-,14,TRBJ2-3,TRBD2,TGTGCCAGCAGTACTAGCGGGGGGGCAGATACGCAGTATTTT,CASSTSGGADTQYF
TRBV6-5,once,14,TRBJ1-1,-,TGTGCCAGCAGCCGCTCAGGGGAAATGGCTGAAGCTTTCTTT,CASSRSGEMAEAFF
TRBV9,-,15,TRBJ2-5,-,TGTGCCAGCAGCGCCCGGGGGCAGGGATCCGAGACCCAGTACTTC,CASSARGQGSETQYF
TRBV11-2,-,13,TRBJ1-6,-,TGTGCCAGCAGCCTGGAATTAAATTCACCCCTCCACTTT,CASSLELNSPLHF
TRBV7-2,-,16,TRBJ1-2,-,TGTGCCAGCAGCCCCGAAACCGGACGGAGTCACTATGGCTACACCTTC,CASSPETGRSHYGYTF
TRBV9,-,15,TRBJ1-2,-,TGTGCCAGCAGCGGATACCTGACTGTTAACTATGGCTACACCTTC,CASSGYLTVNYGYTF
TRBV30,-,16,TRBJ1-3,-,TGTGCCTGGAGTGTTGGAGGTCCGGGATCTGGAAACACCATATATTTT,CAWSVGGPGSGNTIYF
TRBV10-3,once,13,TRBJ1-2,-,TGTGCCATCGGGGACTCCCCCGGCTATGGCTACACCTTC,CAIGDSPGYGYTF
TRBV6-6,-,14,TRBJ2-5,-,TGTGCCAGCAGTTACGCGAAGTGGGCAGAGACCCAGTACTTC,CASSYAKWAETQYF
TRBV9,-,15,TRBJ2-3,TRBD2,TGTGCCAGCAGCGTTGGACTAGCGGGACGACAATTGCAGTATTTT,CASSVGLAGRQLQYF
TRBV28,-,14,TRBJ2-1,-,TGTGCCAGCACCCCTTCTGGTAGATACAATGAGCAGTTCTTC,CASTPSGRYNEQFF
TRBV2,-,13,TRBJ1-2,-,TGTGCCAGCAGTGGCCAGGCCTTCTATGGCTACACCTTC,CASSGQAFYGYTF
TRBV7-2,-,13,TRBJ2-1,-,TGTGCCAGCAGCTTAGGAGTCCACAATGAGCAGTTCTTC,CASSLGVHNEQFF
TRBV4-2,-,14,TRBJ1-2,-,TGTGCCAGCAGCCAAGTGGGGCAGAACTATGGCTACACCTTC,CASSQVGQNYGYTF
TRBV5-1,-,13,TRBJ1-1,-,TGCGCCAGCAGCTTGGCCGGCCGTTTCGAAGCTTTCTTT,CASSLAGRFEAFF
TRBV6-5,-,15,TRBJ2-5,TRBD1,TGTGCCAGCAGTTACGGACAGGGTGCGGGTGAGACCCAGTACTTC,CASSYGQGAGETQYF